The sequence of this TCR beta chain was determined in a study of T cell responses to AZD1222 COVID-19 vaccine. Comment on this clone: The antigen remains unidentified.

Germline V CDR1 and CDR2: ENHRY, SYGVKD. The CDR3 consists of 12 residues. The V segment lost 6 bases and the J segment 6 bases; nucleotides outside the gene matches: 3. Study conclusions and caveats: White British people made up most donors, females outnumbered males, and clonal diversity was possibly underestimated.

Clones were sequenced by immunoSEQ multiplex PCR, and TCRdb holds only the in-frame ones, with some missing. Of some 150,000 clones in the sample, approximately 90% were seen once. This chain uses TRBV10-3 with TRBJ2-7; 9 bases align to TRBD1. The sequence came from an adult who received the AZD1222 COVID-19 vaccine. Sequenced material: peripheral blood, taken 28 days after the second AZD1222 dose. CDR3 region: CAIRRQGGEQYF. The CDR3 nucleotides read TGTGCCATCAGGCGACAGGGGGGCGAGCAGTACTTC.